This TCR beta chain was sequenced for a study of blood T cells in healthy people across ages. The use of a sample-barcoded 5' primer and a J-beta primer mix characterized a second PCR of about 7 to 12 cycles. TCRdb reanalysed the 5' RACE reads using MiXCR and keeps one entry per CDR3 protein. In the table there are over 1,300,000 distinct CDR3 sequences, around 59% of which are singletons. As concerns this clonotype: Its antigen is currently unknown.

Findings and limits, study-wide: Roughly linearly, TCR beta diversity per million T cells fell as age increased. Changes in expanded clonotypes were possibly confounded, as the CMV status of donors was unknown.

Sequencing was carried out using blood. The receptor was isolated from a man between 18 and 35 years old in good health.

The CDR3 DNA sequence: TGTGCCAGCAAGAGAGATAATAGCAATCAGCCCCAGCATTTT. Its protein product is CASKRDNSNQPQHF. The genes are TRBV6-5 and TRBJ1-5; D not resolved. Trimming removed 7 bases from V and 0 bases from J, with 10 bases in between. The germline gives CDR1 MNHEY, CDR2 SVGAGI. There are 14 residues in the CDR3.